This TCR beta chain was obtained from a study of T cell responses to AZD1222 COVID-19 vaccine. Findings of the study overall: It was only a handful of AZD1222 recipients who were seropositive at baseline. Spike as a whole was targeted by vaccine-associated CD4 TCRs, dominant at 160-218 and 743-854. Females outnumbered males among donors, who were mostly white British; clonal diversity was possibly underestimated. Unmutated regions of variants are reportedly targeted by nearly half of spike-specific TCRs.

The assay was immunoSEQ multiplex PCR, and TCRdb's table has in-frame clones only and misses some. Found here are over 100,000 clones, roughly 87% of them singletons; the top ten hold 2% to 3%. CDR3 length equals 14 residues. Germline CDR1 and CDR2: MNHEY and SVGAGI. Between the trimmed V and J ends, which lost 7 bases and 5 bases, there was a span of 17 bases. With regard to this clone: What it binds is unknown.

The sequencing here drew on peripheral blood, taken 28 days after the second AZD1222 dose. The chain links TRBV6-5 to TRBJ1-1; the D gene is possibly TRBD1 (5 bases). This TCR came from an adult who received the AZD1222 COVID-19 vaccine. The CDR3 region has the DNA TGTGCCAGCACCGTACTTCAGGGAGAGACTGAAGCTTTCTTT. As protein: CASTVLQGETEAFF.